The sequence of this T cell receptor (beta chain) was determined in a study of T-cell reconstitution after alpha-beta-depleted transplantation in children. Notes on the study in general: Elevated TCRbeta diversity at day 60 was traced, in some patients, to surviving recipient T cells and thymic progenitors.

This clonotype was observed at least ten times. Its antigen is unknown. Unique molecular identifiers were built into the TCRbeta library. MiXCR was run by TCRdb on the PCR reads, yielding one entry per CDR3 protein. Of 200,000 to 250,000 distinct CDR3 sequences listed, roughly 8% are singletons. Losses at the gene ends were 4 bases for V and 6 bases for J; bases not matched to a gene: 7. CDR3 length: 15 residues. Per germline, CDR1 SGHKS and CDR2 YYEKEE (reference sequence). The source material was PBMCs, mostly from graft donor cells, sampled 180 days after TCRalphabeta/CD19-depleted stem cell transplant. The chain recombines TRBV5-5 with TRBJ2-5; 12 bases map to TRBD1. This clonotype was sampled from a male patient younger than 18 who had a stem cell transplant for acute lymphoblastic leukemia, so the T cells may come from the graft donor. The CDR3 reads CASSPGTGGGKTQYF. The DNA of the CDR3 is TGTGCCAGCAGCCCGGGGACAGGGGGCGGAAAGACCCAGTACTTC. The variable domain in full, completed from reference TRBV5-5 and TRBJ2-5, reads DAGVTQSPTHLIKTRGQQVTLRCSPISGHKSVSWYQQVLGQGPQFIFQYYEKEERGRGNFPDRFSARQFPNYSSELNVNALLLGDSALYLCASSPGTGGGKTQYFGPGTRLLVL.